This TCR beta chain originates from a study of patients and donors after allogeneic stem cell transplantation. Each CDR3 protein is one row after TCRdb ran MiXCR on the RT-PCR reads. The table has some 92,000 distinct CDR3 sequences, approximately 49% seen once. CDR1 MDHEN and CDR2 SYDVKM come from the germline V gene. The CDR3 is 13 residues long. V gave up 7 bases and J gave up 3 bases, with 12 bases separating them. This receptor was taken from a human donor who was either an allogeneic HSCT recipient or a stem cell or donor lymphocyte infusion donor (not recorded which). It is not recorded whose cells these are; they may come from a transplant donor. The rearrangement links TRBV28 to TRBJ1-1, with D hard to call. The sample was blood, either unsorted or a sorted T cell fraction (not recorded which). CDR3 region: CASKDRSHTEAFF. DNA of the CDR3: TGTGCCAGCAAAGACCGTTCTCACACTGAAGCTTTCTTT.